This TCR beta chain was retrieved from a study of CD8 T cells in ankylosing spondylitis. Study-level findings and limits: Reportedly, matched ankylosing spondylitis synovial fluid was significantly enriched for disease-linked clones. Within ankylosing spondylitis blood, a TCR beta motif made up of roughly eight highly homologous variants appeared to be characteristic. A subset of motif variants has previously been described in the synovial fluid and blood of reactive arthritis.

By quantitative 5'-RACE with molecular barcodes, the TCR beta libraries were made. TCRdb independently ran MiXCR on the 5' RACE reads; one entry per CDR3 protein. The sample includes a few hundred thousand distinct CDR3 sequences, more than 20% seen only once; the top ten take roughly a sixth. In germline, CDR1 is MGHRA, CDR2 YSYEKL. The trim removed 7 bases at V and 7 bases at J, leaving 22 bases unmatched. The CDR3 contains 19 residues. This clonotype was detected many times. The antigen is undetermined. Sequencing was performed on blood, either unsorted or a sorted T cell fraction (not recorded which). The chain joins TRBV4-1 to TRBJ1-4, with 9 bases lining up with TRBD1. This TCR was recovered from a male donor with ankylosing spondylitis. The CDR3 nucleotides read TGCGCCAGCACAGCGTTATTTGGGACAGGGCCCTTGTACGGTGAAAAACTGTTTTTT. The encoded protein is CASTALFGTGPLYGEKLFF.